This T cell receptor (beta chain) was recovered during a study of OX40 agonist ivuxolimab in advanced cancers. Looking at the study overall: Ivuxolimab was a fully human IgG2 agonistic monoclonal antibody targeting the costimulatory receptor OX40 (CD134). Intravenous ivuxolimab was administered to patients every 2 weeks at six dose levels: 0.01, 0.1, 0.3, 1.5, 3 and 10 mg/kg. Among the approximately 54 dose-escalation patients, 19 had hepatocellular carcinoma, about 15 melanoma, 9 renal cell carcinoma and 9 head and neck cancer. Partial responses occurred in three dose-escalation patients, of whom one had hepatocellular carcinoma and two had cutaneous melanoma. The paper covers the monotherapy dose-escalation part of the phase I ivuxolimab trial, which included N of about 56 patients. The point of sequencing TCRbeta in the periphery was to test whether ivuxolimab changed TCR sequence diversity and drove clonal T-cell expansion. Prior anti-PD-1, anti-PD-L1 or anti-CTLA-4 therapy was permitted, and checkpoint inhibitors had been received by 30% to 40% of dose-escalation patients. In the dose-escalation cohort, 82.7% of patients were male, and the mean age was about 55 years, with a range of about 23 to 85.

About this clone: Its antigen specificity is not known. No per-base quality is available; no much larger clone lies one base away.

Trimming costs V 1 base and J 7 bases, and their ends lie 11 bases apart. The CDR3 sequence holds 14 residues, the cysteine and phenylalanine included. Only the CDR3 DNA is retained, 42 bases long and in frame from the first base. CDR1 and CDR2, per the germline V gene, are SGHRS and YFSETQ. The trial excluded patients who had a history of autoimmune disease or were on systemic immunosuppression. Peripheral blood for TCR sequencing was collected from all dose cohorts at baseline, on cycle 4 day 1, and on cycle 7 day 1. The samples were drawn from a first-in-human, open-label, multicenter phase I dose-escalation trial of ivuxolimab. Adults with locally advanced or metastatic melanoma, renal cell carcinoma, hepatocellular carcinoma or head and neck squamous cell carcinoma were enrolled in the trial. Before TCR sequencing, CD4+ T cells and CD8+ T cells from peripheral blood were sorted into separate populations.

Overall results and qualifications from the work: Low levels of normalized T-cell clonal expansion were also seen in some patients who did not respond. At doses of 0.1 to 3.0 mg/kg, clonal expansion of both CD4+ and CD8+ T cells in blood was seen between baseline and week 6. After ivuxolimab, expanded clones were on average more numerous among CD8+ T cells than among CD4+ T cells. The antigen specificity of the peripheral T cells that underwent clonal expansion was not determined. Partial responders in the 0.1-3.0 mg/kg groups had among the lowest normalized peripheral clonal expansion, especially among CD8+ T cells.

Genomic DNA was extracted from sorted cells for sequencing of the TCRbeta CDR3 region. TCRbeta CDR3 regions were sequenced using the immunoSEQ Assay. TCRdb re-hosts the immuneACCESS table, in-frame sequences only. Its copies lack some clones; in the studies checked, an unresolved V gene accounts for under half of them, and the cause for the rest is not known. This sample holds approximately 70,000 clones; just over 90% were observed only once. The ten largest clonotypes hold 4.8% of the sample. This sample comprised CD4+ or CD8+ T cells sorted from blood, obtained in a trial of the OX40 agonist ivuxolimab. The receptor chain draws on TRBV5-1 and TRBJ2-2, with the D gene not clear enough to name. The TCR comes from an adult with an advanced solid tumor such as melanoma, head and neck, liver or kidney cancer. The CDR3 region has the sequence CASSLRRTGGELFF. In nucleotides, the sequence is TGCGCCAGCAGCTTGCGACGCACGGGCGGGGAGCTGTTTTTT.